The 30 T cell receptor beta chains below were found in one sample sequenced in a study of Ad26.COV2.S vaccination and SARS-CoV-2 variants. Libraries were prepared by immunoSEQ multiplex PCR; TCRdb keeps only in-frame clonotypes and omits some of them. The sample contains about 320,000 clones, just over 85% of which appear only once. Treatment of the sample: 15 to 20 received Ad26.COV2.S at low or high dose, single or two shots; 5 received placebo; per-sample allocation not given. The samples date from day 63 after the first vaccine or placebo injection. Specimen: peripheral blood, collected in a trial of Ad26.COV2.S vaccine versus placebo. All receptors derive from a person between 18 and 65 years old who received the Ad26.COV2.S COVID-19 vaccine or a placebo.

The genes are TRBV10-1 and TRBJ2-7, with TRBD2 identical over 9 bases. Germline V CDR1 and CDR2: WNHNN, SYGVQD (reference sequence). This CDR3 comprises 15 residues. V gave up 4 bases and J gave up 2 bases; unmatched junction bases: 6. The CDR3 coding sequence is TGCGCCAGCAGTGCGGAGCGGGGGGTAACCTACGAGCAGTACTTC. As protein: CASSAERGVTYEQYF.

The chain joins TRBV2 to TRBJ2-3; tentatively, D is TRBD2 (6 bases). CDR1 is SNHLY, CDR2 FYNNEI, per germline. Trimming removed 1 base from V and 4 bases from J, with 12 bases in between. The CDR3 extends over 15 amino acids. The CDR3 loop is CASSEEGLTADTQYF. The CDR3, as DNA: TGTGCCAGCAGTGAAGAGGGACTTACCGCAGATACGCAGTATTTT.

This clone occurred once. This CDR3 is CASSVHPGPNYEQYF. As DNA, the CDR3 is TGTGCCAGCAGCGTCCATCCAGGGCCGAACTACGAGCAGTACTTC. This chain links TRBV9 with TRBJ2-7, with D possibly matching TRBD1 (5 bases). V was clipped by 2 bases and J by 3 bases, with 15 bases between them. CDR1 is SGDLS and CDR2 is YYNGEE in the germline V gene. The CDR3 sequence is 15 residues long.

This sequence joins TRBV29-1 and TRBJ2-3; the match to TRBD2 covers 10 bases. The CDR3 extends over 16 amino acids. The junction had 6 bases not matched to a gene; V was cut back by 1 base and J by 2 bases. Germline-derived CDR1 and CDR2 are SQVTM and ANQGSEA. CDR3 sequence (DNA): TGCAGCGTTGAAGGAATTAGCGGGGGGTACACAGATACGCAGTATTTT. Amino acids: CSVEGISGGYTDTQYF.

This clone was observed a few times. The chain combines TRBV6-2 or TRBV6-3 with TRBJ1-5; D not certain. The CDR3 is made up of 12 amino acids. Trimming cost V 4 bases and J 7 bases, with 8 bases left between them. Germline V lookup: CDR1 MNHEY, CDR2 SVGEGT. In DNA, the CDR3 is TGTGCCAGCAGTTTCAGGAGACAGCCCCAGCATTTT. It encodes CASSFRRQPQHF.

The chain is built from TRBV5-8 and TRBJ2-1, with D unresolved. The CDR3 is made up of 12 amino acids. The germline gives CDR1 SGHTS, CDR2 YDEGEE. V was shortened by 4 bases and J by 6 bases, with 8 bases between the two germline ends. The CDR3: CASSHLVNEQFF. The CDR3 bases are TGTGCCAGCAGCCACCTAGTCAATGAGCAGTTCTTC.

This sequence joins TRBV11-2 and TRBJ1-2; no reliable D call. The CDR3 runs 14 residues. V was clipped by 0 bases and J by 4 bases, with 9 bases between them. Germline CDR1 and CDR2: SGHAT and FQNNGV. CDR3 protein: CASSLDAGVYGYTF. DNA for the CDR3: TGTGCCAGCAGCTTAGATGCCGGGGTCTATGGCTACACCTTC. The full variable domain, completed using reference TRBV11-2 and TRBJ1-2, is EAGVAQSPRYKIIEKRQSVAFWCNPISGHATLYWYQQILGQGPKLLIQFQNNGVVDDSQLPKDRFSAERLKGVDSTLKIQPAKLEDSAVYLCASSLDAGVYGYTFGSGTRLTVV.

The J gene is TRBJ1-2, the V gene TRBV5-1; 7 bases align to TRBD1. Germline V gene sequence: CDR1 SGHRS, CDR2 YFSETQ. The CDR3 spans 15 residues. J gave up 2 bases and V 3 bases, and 7 bases lay outside the gene matches. For the CDR3, the DNA is TGCGCCAGCAGCTATACGGACAGGACGAACTATGGCTACACCTTC. Translation: CASSYTDRTNYGYTF.

V and J are TRBV6-5 and TRBJ2-3, with a possible D match to TRBD2 (7 bases). Trimming cost V 7 bases and J 4 bases, with 18 bases left between them. This CDR3 contains 15 residues. Germline V CDR1 and CDR2: MNHEY, SVGAGI. CDR3 loop: CASIRQGRVADTQYF. The CDR3 DNA follows: TGTGCCAGCATCAGGCAGGGGAGGGTGGCAGATACGCAGTATTTT.

The V gene is TRBV3-1 (or the pseudogene TRBV3-2), the J gene TRBJ2-1, with 8 bases fitting TRBD1. Unmatched junction bases numbered 11, after V lost 6 bases and J lost 4 bases. This CDR3 has 16 amino acids. Germline V gives CDR1 LGHDT, CDR2 YNNKEL (reference sequence). This CDR3 reads CASSPWTGTPYNEQFF. The DNA for the CDR3 is TGTGCCAGCAGTCCCTGGACAGGGACCCCTTACAATGAGCAGTTCTTC.

V and J are TRBV19 and TRBJ2-1; tentatively, D is TRBD1 or TRBD2 (6 bases each). Trimming cost V 3 bases and J 4 bases, with 16 bases left between them. Looked up from germline, CDR1 is LNHDA and CDR2 is SQIVND (reference sequence). The CDR3 is 16 residues long. CDR3 residues: CASSIMGGFLYNEQFF. The CDR3 DNA follows: TGTGCCAGTAGTATCATGGGGGGCTTTCTGTACAATGAGCAGTTCTTC.

This clone was seen once. V is TRBV4-3 and J is TRBJ1-6; 7 bases fit TRBD1. The germline V gene encodes CDR1 LGHNA and CDR2 YSLEER. V was pared by 2 bases and J by 7 bases, with 14 bases of the junction left unmatched. The CDR3 is 18 amino acids. Here the CDR3 DNA reads TGCGCCAGCAGCCAATCTGCTGGAGGGGGCGCCGGGAATTCACCCCTCCACTTT. Its protein product is CASSQSAGGGAGNSPLHF.

The chain uses TRBV6-1 and TRBJ1-2; D is possibly TRBD1 (6 bases). Trimming cost V 0 bases and J 2 bases, with 7 bases left between them. The length of the CDR3 is 14 residues. The germline CDR1 and CDR2 sequences are MNHNS and SASEGT. The CDR3 DNA reads TGTGCCAGCAGTGAAGCGGGACAAAACTATGGCTACACCTTC. Protein product: CASSEAGQNYGYTF.

The rearrangement links TRBV10-1 to TRBJ2-7, with a tentative D call TRBD2 (5 bases). The CDR3 is 13 amino acids. V was cut by 3 bases and J by 4 bases, with 10 bases left in between. Germline V CDR1 and CDR2: WNHNN, SYGVQD (reference sequence). For the CDR3, the DNA is TGCGCCAGCAGTGACAGAGGCGGGTACGAGCAGTACTTC. It is translated as CASSDRGGYEQYF.

The V and J genes are TRBV30 and TRBJ1-2; weak D call: TRBD1 (5 bases). CDR3 length: 13 amino acids. Germline CDR1 and CDR2: GTSNPN and SVGIG (reference sequence). Trimming left V 0 bases short and J 8 bases short, with 13 bases between. The CDR3 DNA follows: TGTGCCTGGAGTGTAGGGCAGGGATTGGGCTACACCTTC. This gives the protein CAWSVGQGLGYTF.

The chain uses TRBV16 and TRBJ1-5; D gene uncertain. Germline CDR1 reads KGHSY; CDR2 reads FQNENV. There are 15 residues in the CDR3. With 2 bases removed from V and 2 bases from J, the gap between germline ends came to 10 bases. Here the CDR3 DNA reads TGTGCCAGCAGCCAAGCTAGAGAAGGCAATCAGCCCCAGCATTTT. Translating it yields CASSQAREGNQPQHF.

J is TRBJ1-3 and V is TRBV5-1; D remains ambiguous. Trimming took off 0 bases at V and 0 bases at J, with 13 bases between the two ends. Germline V gene lookup returns CDR1 SGHRS and CDR2 YFSETQ. This CDR3 contains 17 residues. The CDR3 spells CASSLVGSTTSGNTIYF. The CDR3 DNA reads as TGCGCCAGCAGCTTGGTTGGGAGTACAACCTCTGGAAACACCATATATTTT.

This clone was counted only a few times. The V and J genes are TRBV9 and TRBJ2-7, with D hard to call. The CDR3 length is 12 residues. The germline V gene encodes CDR1 SGDLS and CDR2 YYNGEE. With 3 bases removed from V and 3 bases from J, the gap between germline ends came to 7 bases. In nucleotides, the CDR3 is TGTGCCAGCAGCGGAACGTTCTACGAGCAGTACTTC. This codes for CASSGTFYEQYF.

The chain employs TRBV7-3 and TRBJ2-7; perhaps TRBD1 as D (6 bases). The germline CDR1 and CDR2 sequences are SGHTA and FQGTGA. Trimming took off 0 bases at V and 2 bases at J, with 8 bases between the two ends. The CDR3 is made up of 14 amino acids. The DNA for the CDR3 is TGTGCCAGCAGCTTAACTCCAGGGGCCTACGAGCAGTACTTC. This translates into CASSLTPGAYEQYF.

V and J are TRBV7-2 and TRBJ2-1; tentative D call: TRBD2 (6 bases). Trimming left V 3 bases short and J 1 base short, with 10 bases between. The length of the CDR3 is 15 residues. CDR1 is SGHTA and CDR2 is FQGNSA in the germline V gene. The CDR3 here is CASSFGGISYNEQFF. CDR3 in DNA: TGTGCCAGCAGCTTTGGGGGGATTTCCTACAATGAGCAGTTCTTC.

The genes are TRBV24-1 and TRBJ2-3; TRBD2 matches at 10 bases. Germline V CDR1 and CDR2: KGHDR, SFDVKD. Losses at the gene ends were 4 bases for V and 2 bases for J; bases not matched to a gene: 5. The CDR3 runs 16 residues. CDR3 residues: CATSDPSGGSTDTQYF. The CDR3 DNA follows: TGTGCCACCAGTGACCCTAGCGGGGGATCCACAGATACGCAGTATTTT.

The chain carries TRBV5-1 and TRBJ1-6; 7 bases align to TRBD1. The CDR3 spans 14 residues. The germline gives CDR1 SGHRS, CDR2 YFSETQ. The junction had 3 bases not matched to a gene; V was cut back by 1 base and J by 8 bases. DNA for the CDR3: TGCGCCAGCAGCTTGAGACAGGGAGATTCACCCCTCCACTTT. This translates into CASSLRQGDSPLHF.

This clone was detected only once. Other nucleotide sequences in the sample specify the same CDR3. V usage is TRBV6-5 and J usage is TRBJ1-1; TRBD1 is a possible D gene (5 bases). The CDR3 extends over 14 amino acids. The germline V gene has CDR1 MNHEY and CDR2 SVGAGI. The V end lost 6 bases, the J end lost 0 bases, and 11 bases lay between the germline ends. CDR3 coding DNA: TGTGCCAGCAGCCGCGACAGATTGAACACTGAAGCTTTCTTT. Protein product: CASSRDRLNTEAFF.

This chain joins TRBV27 and TRBJ2-2, with a tentative D call TRBD1 (5 bases). Germline CDR1 MNHEY, CDR2 SMNVEV (reference sequence). Trimming pared 2 bases from V and 2 bases from J, leaving 18 bases between. This CDR3 has 18 residues. The CDR3 region is CASSLQGLGLGNTGELFF. Written as DNA, the CDR3 is TGTGCCAGCAGTTTACAGGGATTAGGTCTGGGAAACACCGGGGAGCTGTTTTTT.

V usage is TRBV18 and J usage is TRBJ1-5; unclear D gene. Trimming pared 6 bases from V and 1 base from J, leaving 7 bases between. CDR1 KGHSH and CDR2 LQKENI come from the germline V gene. This CDR3 region has 13 residues. DNA of the CDR3: TGTGCCAGCTCCCCTTTAAGCAATCAGCCCCAGCATTTT. It is translated as CASSPLSNQPQHF.

The rearrangement joins TRBV5-1 to TRBJ2-7, with D tentatively TRBD1 (6 bases). With 2 bases removed from V and 6 bases from J, the gap between germline ends came to 9 bases. The CDR3 totals 12 residues. Looked up from germline, CDR1 is SGHRS and CDR2 is YFSETQ. The CDR3 DNA sequence: TGCGCCAGCAGCTTCTCGGACAGCGAGCAGTACTTC. Protein sequence: CASSFSDSEQYF.

The rearrangement uses TRBV6-2 or TRBV6-3 and TRBJ1-5; D not resolved. V was shortened by 6 bases and J by 6 bases, with 12 bases between the two germline ends. Per germline, CDR1 MNHEY and CDR2 SVGEGT. The CDR3 has 13 residues. The CDR3, as DNA: TGTGCCAGCAGCGACCGATTTATTCAGCCCCAGCATTTT. Translating gives CASSDRFIQPQHF.

This clone appeared a single time. The V call is TRBV10-3, the J call TRBJ1-1; 8 nucleotides agree with TRBD1. Per germline, CDR1 ENHRY and CDR2 SYGVKD. This CDR3 has 14 residues. The V segment lost 4 bases and the J segment 4 bases; nucleotides outside the gene matches: 5. In DNA, the CDR3 is TGTGCCATCAGTGGCAGGGGGCAGGTCACTGAAGCTTTCTTT. It translates to CAISGRGQVTEAFF.

The rearrangement links TRBV5-4 to TRBJ2-1, with 9 bases lining up with TRBD1. V trimming: 0 bases; J trimming: 6 bases; junction bases outside the gene matches: 7. There are 16 residues in the CDR3. Germline CDR1 SGHNT, CDR2 YYREEE (reference sequence). The chain's CDR3 is CASSLGPGQGSNEQFF. The CDR3 coding sequence is TGTGCCAGCAGCTTGGGGCCGGGACAGGGTTCCAATGAGCAGTTCTTC.

The V and J genes are TRBV4-2 and TRBJ2-2; TRBD2 might be the D (5 bases). Germline V gene sequence: CDR1 LGHNA, CDR2 YNFKEQ. The CDR3 is 14 residues long. The V gene lost 4 bases and the J gene lost 1 base, with 7 bases spanning the gap. The CDR3 region is CASSPGENTGELFF. The CDR3 DNA reads as TGTGCCAGCAGCCCCGGGGAGAACACCGGGGAGCTGTTTTTT.